This section outlines one TCR beta chain sequence together with its context. With a duration under 3 months, ophthalmopathy in the donors showed moderate-to-severe activity, CAS ≥3 and NOSPECS ≥4. Pregnancy or lactation, uncontrolled infections and other autoimmune diseases were grounds for excluding patients. The TCR beta CDR3 regions underwent amplification from RNA transcripts. In the first round, RT-PCR was carried out with HTBI primers, and a multiplex PCR formed the second round. TCRdb analysed the multiplex PCR reads with MiXCR anew, one entry per CDR3 protein. The table shows around 660,000 distinct CDR3 sequences, with about 38% occurring only once. The record originates from a study of Graves' ophthalmopathy and Graves' hyperthyroidism. V was trimmed by 3 bases and J by 11 bases, leaving 7 bases between them. Germline CDR1 reads LGHNT; CDR2 reads FRNRAP. The CDR3 is 10 residues long.

Sequenced material: peripheral blood. The TCR sequence derives from an adult man with Graves' ophthalmopathy. The chain employs TRBV12-5 and TRBJ1-2; D is undetermined. The CDR3 nucleotides are TGTGCTAGTGGTTTTGGGGAATACACCTTC. It translates to CASGFGEYTF.